This TCR beta chain is from a study of radiation and T cells in renal cell carcinoma. This CDR3 region has 13 residues. The germline gives CDR1 LNHNV, CDR2 YYDKDF (reference sequence). The trim removed 9 bases at V and 3 bases at J, leaving 4 bases unmatched. The treatment: 15 Gy SBRT to primary tumor, nephrectomy 4 weeks later. The table lists this clone with a few counts. What it binds is not known. General study points: Top tumor clonotypes rose in blood 2 weeks post-radiation, then contracted. No pretreatment tumor biopsies were available for baseline clonotypes. Top 100 clonotypes averaged about 50% in irradiated versus about 40% in nephrectomy-only tumors.

Libraries were prepared by immunoSEQ multiplex PCR; TCRdb keeps only in-frame clonotypes and omits some of them. The sample shows some 20,000 clones, 45% to 50% of them seen only once. The source was tumor tissue, collected from a patient whose treatment included radiotherapy and nephrectomy. This sequence originates from a woman aged 45-65 years with renal cell carcinoma. The rearrangement links TRBV15 to TRBJ2-3; 9 bases agree with TRBD1. CDR3 nucleotide sequence: TGTGCCACGGGACAGGGTGGGACAGATACGCAGTATTTT. Its translation: CATGQGGTDTQYF. Complete variable domain (other parts from reference TRBV15 and TRBJ2-3): DAMVIQNPRYQVTQFGKPVTLSCSQTLNHNVMYWYQQKSSQAPKLLFHYYDKDFNNEADTPDNFQSRRPNTSFCFLDIRSPGLGDTAMYLCATGQGGTDTQYFGPGTRLTVL.